Listed here are 22 T cell receptor beta chains from one sample, sequenced in a study of cytomegalovirus exposure and HLA in healthy donors. Researchers ran the PCR with 60 Vbeta and 13 Jbeta primers. The assay was immunoSEQ multiplex PCR, and TCRdb's table has in-frame clones only and misses some. The table records approximately 170,000 clones, 80% to 85% of them present only once. Sequencing was performed on PBMCs. These receptors came from a boy aged 2 to 9 in good health and CMV-seronegative.

V usage is TRBV6-1 and J usage is TRBJ2-2, with D possibly matching TRBD1 (6 bases). Trimming pared 4 bases from V and 6 bases from J, leaving 9 bases between. The V gene's germline CDR1 is MNHNS and CDR2 SASEGT. The CDR3 runs to 13 residues. The CDR3 reads CASSARGPGELFF. CDR3 DNA sequence: TGTGCCAGCAGTGCCAGGGGTCCCGGGGAGCTGTTTTTT.

V gene TRBV6-5 combines with J gene TRBJ2-5; D is uncertain. V was shortened by 0 bases and J by 7 bases, with 6 bases between the two germline ends. CDR1 and CDR2 (germline): MNHEY, SVGAGI. There are 12 residues in the CDR3. CDR3 region: CASSYSGGTQYF. CDR3 nucleotides: TGTGCCAGCAGTTACTCCGGCGGGACCCAGTACTTC.

The genes are TRBV10-1 and TRBJ2-1; 11 bases match TRBD2. The V gene's germline CDR1 is WNHNN and CDR2 SYGVQD (reference sequence). There are 16 residues in the CDR3. V was pared by 3 bases and J by 2 bases, with 3 bases of the junction left unmatched. In DNA form, the CDR3 reads TGCGCCAGCAGTGATAGCGGGGGGGCCGCCTACAATGAGCAGTTCTTC. It yields the protein CASSDSGGAAYNEQFF.

This clone was detected only once. The rearrangement joins TRBV6-4 to TRBJ1-4; tentatively, D is TRBD1 (6 bases). There are 17 residues in the CDR3. Germline loops: CDR1 MRHNA, CDR2 SNTAGT. Trimming stripped 7 bases from V and 2 bases from J, with 20 bases between. As DNA, the CDR3 is TGTGCCAGCATTATGACAGGCCCCATCACGACTAATGAAAAACTGTTTTTT. Its translation: CASIMTGPITTNEKLFF.

The rearrangement joins TRBV2 to TRBJ2-7; TRBD2 matches at 8 bases. V lost 3 bases to trimming and J lost 4 bases; unmatched junction nucleotides: 5. Per germline, CDR1 SNHLY and CDR2 FYNNEI. This CDR3 is 14 amino acids long. CDR3 nucleotide sequence: TGTGCCAGCAGTGATGGGGCGGGGGGATACGAGCAGTACGTC. It codes for CASSDGAGGYEQYV.

The V and J genes are TRBV5-6 and TRBJ2-3; tentatively, D is TRBD2 (5 bases). The CDR3 runs 14 residues. Germline loops: CDR1 SGHDT, CDR2 YYEEEE. The CDR3 region is CATLRGSGADTQYF. Written as DNA, the CDR3 is TGTGCTACCCTCCGGGGAAGTGGGGCAGATACGCAGTATTTT.

V usage is TRBV7-8 and J usage is TRBJ1-1; 7 nucleotides agree with TRBD1. Germline V gene sequence: CDR1 SGHVS, CDR2 FQNEAQ. The trim removed 4 bases at V and 11 bases at J, leaving 13 bases unmatched. The CDR3 has 14 residues. The CDR3 is CASSSREGALDAFF. CDR3 in DNA: TGTGCCAGCAGCTCCCGGGAGGGGGCACTAGACGCTTTCTTT.

The chain combines TRBV30 with TRBJ1-1; 8 bases line up with TRBD1. The germline V gene encodes CDR1 GTSNPN and CDR2 SVGIG (reference sequence). CDR3 length: 14 amino acids. J lost 5 bases, V lost 2 bases, and 7 bases had no gene match. The CDR3 sequence: CAWSKQGGWTEAFF. The CDR3 nucleotides read TGTGCCTGGAGTAAACAGGGGGGGTGGACTGAAGCTTTCTTT.

This sequence joins TRBV7-2 and TRBJ2-1; 8 bases fit TRBD2. This CDR3 is 14 amino acids long. Trimming cost V 10 bases and J 2 bases; bases outside gene matches: 7. Germline V gene sequence: CDR1 SGHTA, CDR2 FQGNSA. CDR3 residues: CAIGPGGTYNEQFF. In DNA form, the CDR3 reads TGTGCCATCGGTCCGGGGGGGACCTACAATGAGCAGTTCTTC.

The chain has TRBV7-8 and TRBJ1-5; D uncertain. The CDR3 is 17 residues long. CDR1 and CDR2 (germline): SGHVS, FQNEAQ. Trimming shortened V by 5 bases and J by 0 bases, and 17 bases separated the two germline ends. CDR3 in amino acids: CASSPHLVVNSNQPQHF. CDR3 bases: TGTGCCAGCAGCCCCCATCTAGTGGTTAATAGCAATCAGCCCCAGCATTTT.

The J gene is TRBJ2-1, the V gene TRBV7-6; the match to TRBD2 covers 8 bases. The germline gives CDR1 SGHVS, CDR2 FNYEAQ. V shed 5 bases and J 0 bases; nucleotides not matched to a gene: 12. This CDR3 comprises 18 residues. The CDR3 sequence: CASSPLAGFSSSYNEQFF. The CDR3 coding sequence is TGTGCCAGCAGCCCCCTAGCGGGCTTTTCCAGCTCCTACAATGAGCAGTTCTTC.

This rearrangement joins TRBV7-2 to TRBJ2-4; no definite D call. Per the germline V gene, CDR1 is SGHTA and CDR2 is FQGNSA. The CDR3 length is 14 residues. V lost 4 bases, J lost 0 bases, and 7 bases lay in between. The CDR3 region has the DNA TGTGCCAGCAGCTCTTTAGAAGCCAAAAACATTCAGTACTTC. The encoded protein is CASSSLEAKNIQYF.

This clone was recorded once. The V call is TRBV6-1, the J call TRBJ2-7; 7 bases align to TRBD1. Germline trimming cut 6 bases from V and 4 bases from J; bases unmatched to any gene: 6. This CDR3 comprises 13 residues. Germline V CDR1 and CDR2: MNHNS, SASEGT. CDR3 in DNA: TGTGCCAGCAGGGAGACAGGGCGGTACGAGCAGTACGTC. Translation: CASRETGRYEQYV.

This rearrangement joins TRBV19 to TRBJ1-2; 8 nucleotides agree with TRBD1. The CDR3 is 12 residues long. With V trimmed by 10 bases and J by 6 bases, 7 bases remained unmatched. Germline CDR1 is LNHDA and CDR2 is SQIVND (reference sequence). CDR3 coding DNA: TGTGCCACTATGGAACAGGGGGATGGCTACACCTTC. This translates into CATMEQGDGYTF.

The chain couples TRBV7-2 to TRBJ2-4; 10 bases agree with TRBD2. V lost 2 bases, J lost 3 bases, and 4 bases stayed unmatched. The length of the CDR3 is 16 residues. Germline CDR1 and CDR2: SGHTA and FQGNSA. CDR3 region: CASSLRGLASKNIQYF. The CDR3 nucleotides read TGTGCCAGCAGCTTAAGGGGACTAGCGAGCAAAAACATTCAGTACTTC.

This clone occurred once. This chain joins TRBV27 and TRBJ2-5; D possibly corresponds to TRBD2 (6 bases). Between the trimmed V and J ends, which lost 4 bases and 3 bases, there was a span of 15 bases. Germline V CDR1 and CDR2: MNHEY, SMNVEV (reference sequence). The CDR3 is 15 amino acids. CDR3 nucleotides: TGTGCCAGCAGTTCACTTCGGGGGATCGAAGAGACCCAGTACTTC. It is translated as CASSSLRGIEETQYF.

V usage is TRBV5-4 and J usage is TRBJ1-2; 7 bases align to TRBD1. There are 16 residues in the CDR3. Germline V gene sequence: CDR1 SGHNT, CDR2 YYREEE (reference sequence). Unmatched junction bases numbered 14, after V lost 4 bases and J lost 5 bases. CDR3 amino acids: CASSAPRDSFGYGYTF. CDR3 nucleotide sequence: TGTGCCAGCAGCGCCCCCCGGGACAGCTTTGGGTATGGCTACACCTTC.

This chain links TRBV4-3 with TRBJ1-1; 8 bases match TRBD1. The length of the CDR3 is 15 residues. The germline V gene has CDR1 LGHNA and CDR2 YSLEER. The junction had 5 bases not matched to a gene; V was cut back by 4 bases and J by 1 base. This chain's CDR3 is CASSLTGGANTEAFF. In nucleotides, the CDR3 is TGCGCCAGCAGCCTTACAGGGGGAGCGAACACTGAAGCTTTCTTT.

The chain links TRBV9 to TRBJ1-2, with a tentative D call TRBD1 (5 bases). The CDR3 has 13 amino acids. V lost 6 bases to trimming and J lost 2 bases, with 11 bases between them. In germline, CDR1 is SGDLS, CDR2 YYNGEE. The CDR3 reads CASTLGGNYGYTF. In DNA, the CDR3 is TGTGCCAGCACCCTGGGGGGGAACTATGGCTACACCTTC.

The V gene is TRBV7-2, the J gene TRBJ2-7, with a tentative D call TRBD1 (5 bases). CDR3 size: 15 residues. Germline CDR1 and CDR2: SGHTA and FQGNSA. The V gene lost 0 bases and the J gene lost 3 bases, with 12 bases spanning the gap. The CDR3 region has the DNA TGTGCCAGCAGCTTAGCAGGGGATACGTTCTACGAGCAGTACTTC. Its protein product is CASSLAGDTFYEQYF.

The J gene is TRBJ2-3, the V gene TRBV2; maybe TRBD2 (6 bases). In germline, CDR1 is SNHLY, CDR2 FYNNEI. The V end lost 6 bases, the J end lost 2 bases, and 15 bases lay between the germline ends. This CDR3 comprises 15 residues. The CDR3 DNA follows: TGTGCCAGCAGGAGCCGGGACTCACACACAGATACGCAGTATTTT. This translates into CASRSRDSHTDTQYF.

This chain joins TRBV5-1 and TRBJ1-1; TRBD1 matches 9 bases. J was trimmed by 5 bases and V by 1 base; bases with no gene match: 9. There are 16 residues in the CDR3. CDR1 and CDR2 from the germline V gene are SGHRS and YFSETQ. The CDR3 protein is CASSLSSTGGRTEAFF. The CDR3 DNA sequence: TGCGCCAGCAGCTTGTCTTCGACAGGGGGGAGGACTGAAGCTTTCTTT.